Below are 31 T cell receptor beta chains sequenced from a single sample in a study of CD8 T cells in Susac syndrome. Random hexamers were used to reverse transcribe the RNA input (about 0.45 to 1 ug). TCRdb itself ran the immunoSEQ multiplex PCR reads through MiXCR, one entry per CDR3 protein. The repertoire has 150,000 to 180,000 distinct CDR3 sequences, 95% to 96% of them found once; the top ten carry about 0.15%. The sample was CD8+ T cells from PBMCs. Source of these receptors: a human donor with multiple sclerosis.

The chain carries TRBV7-2 and TRBJ2-3, with D perhaps assigned TRBD1 or TRBD2 (6 bases each). V was clipped by 5 bases and J by 4 bases, with 19 bases between them. Germline V gene sequence: CDR1 SGHTA, CDR2 FQGNSA. CDR3 length equals 16 residues. CDR3 coding DNA: TGTGCCAGCAGCCCCCTTCCGGGGGCATGGGCAGATACGCAGTATTTT. As protein: CASSPLPGAWADTQYF.

V gene TRBV6-2 or TRBV6-3 combines with J gene TRBJ1-2; D call uncertain. This CDR3 has 11 residues. The V gene lost 5 bases and the J gene lost 4 bases, with 5 bases spanning the gap. Germline V gene data show CDR1 as MNHEY and CDR2 as SVGEGT. The CDR3 spells CASSPSYGYTF. Here the CDR3 DNA reads TGTGCCAGCAGTCCCTCCTATGGCTACACCTTC.

This chain joins TRBV7-8 and TRBJ1-1; tentative D call: TRBD1 (5 bases). The germline V gene encodes CDR1 SGHVS and CDR2 FQNEAQ. The CDR3 covers 17 residues. The V and J ends lost 6 bases and 0 bases respectively, with 20 bases between them. The CDR3 nucleotides are TGTGCCAGCAGAAACCCCTCGGGGGGGATAGTGAACACTGAAGCTTTCTTT. Its translation is CASRNPSGGIVNTEAFF.

This chain joins TRBV29-1 and TRBJ1-2; D ambiguous. The CDR3 covers 13 residues. CDR1 is SQVTM and CDR2 is ANQGSEA in the germline V gene. V gave up 6 bases and J gave up 4 bases, with 15 bases separating them. This CDR3 reads CSVDRPGSYGYTF. The CDR3 DNA is TGCAGCGTCGACCGACCAGGCAGCTATGGCTACACCTTC. Supplemented by reference TRBV29-1 and TRBJ1-2, the full variable domain reads SAVISQKPSRDICQRGTSLTIQCQVDSQVTMMFWYRQQPGQSLTLIATANQGSEATYESGFVIDKFPISRPNLTFSTLTVSNMSPEDSSIYLCSVDRPGSYGYTFGSGTRLTVV.

The V and J genes are TRBV5-4 and TRBJ2-7; D is ambiguous. V was trimmed by 0 bases and J by 7 bases, leaving 14 bases between them. The CDR3 has 14 residues. Germline lookup yields CDR1 SGHNT and CDR2 YYREEE (reference sequence). The CDR3: CASSLGAAQNEQYF. For the CDR3, the DNA is TGTGCCAGCAGCTTGGGGGCGGCACAGAATGAGCAGTACTTC.

DNA for the CDR3: TGTGCCACCTCGGAAAGGGGAGAATACAATGAGCAGTTCTTC. It encodes CATSERGEYNEQFF. The chain carries TRBV27 and TRBJ2-1; D possibly matches TRBD1 or TRBD2 (5 bases each). Looked up from germline, CDR1 is MNHEY and CDR2 is SMNVEV (reference sequence). Trimming stripped 10 bases from V and 4 bases from J, with 17 bases between. The CDR3 runs 14 residues.

CDR3 protein: CASSFTTDRIQYF. The CDR3, as DNA: TGTGCCAGCAGCTTCACGACAGATCGAATTCAGTACTTC. The chain carries TRBV5-6 and TRBJ2-4, with a tentative D call TRBD1 (5 bases). The V and J ends lost 2 bases and 10 bases respectively, with 13 bases between them. Germline loops: CDR1 SGHDT, CDR2 YYEEEE. This CDR3 is 13 amino acids long.

This rearrangement joins TRBV7-3 to TRBJ2-2; a possible D gene is TRBD1 (6 bases). The CDR3 is made up of 14 amino acids. Trimming took 3 bases from V and 1 from J, leaving 6 bases between them. From germline, CDR1 is SGHTA and CDR2 FQGTGA. The CDR3 DNA reads as TGTGCCAGCAGCTTGACAGGGAACACCGGGGAGCTGTTTTTT. Its translation is CASSLTGNTGELFF.

The CDR3 spells CAWSVRTPVYGYTF. In DNA, the CDR3 is TGTGCCTGGAGTGTAAGGACACCCGTCTATGGCTACACCTTC. The V gene is TRBV30, the J gene TRBJ1-2; D is possibly TRBD1 (5 bases). CDR1 and CDR2 from the germline V gene are GTSNPN and SVGIG (reference sequence). This CDR3 comprises 14 residues. V was trimmed by 0 bases and J by 4 bases, leaving 12 bases between them.

The chain recombines TRBV14 with TRBJ2-2; TRBD1 matches at 9 bases. The CDR3 is 16 residues long. Germline loops: CDR1 SGHDN, CDR2 FVKESK. V shed 4 bases, J shed 6 bases, and the junction held 9 bases outside the gene matches. This CDR3 is CASSPRQGVPPGELFF. CDR3 DNA: TGTGCCAGCAGCCCACGACAGGGGGTTCCCCCCGGGGAGCTGTTTTTT. The full variable domain, rest sourced from reference TRBV14 and TRBJ2-2, is EAGVTQFPSHSVIEKGQTVTLRCDPISGHDNLYWYRRVMGKEIKFLLHFVKESKQDESGMPNNRFLAERTGGTYSTLKVQPAELEDSGVYFCASSPRQGVPPGELFFGEGSRLTVL.

The chain couples TRBV12-3 or TRBV12-4 to TRBJ1-1, with a weak D call TRBD1 (5 bases). The CDR3 spans 13 residues. V dropped 6 bases and J dropped 11 bases, with 19 bases sitting between them. CDR3 sequence: CASSDGAAGWAFF. CDR3 coding DNA: TGTGCCAGCAGCGACGGGGCAGCGGGATGGGCTTTCTTT.

CDR3 sequence: CSIRGADSLGTEAFF. CDR3 coding DNA: TGCAGCATCCGGGGGGCAGATTCGTTGGGTACTGAAGCTTTCTTT. This rearrangement joins TRBV29-1 to TRBJ1-1; TRBD1 might be the D (6 bases). Germline CDR1 reads SQVTM; CDR2 reads ANQGSEA. CDR3 length equals 15 residues. The V end was cut by 8 bases, the J end by 5 bases, with 24 bases between. Full variable domain (outside the CDR3, taken from reference TRBV29-1 and TRBJ1-1): SAVISQKPSRDICQRGTSLTIQCQVDSQVTMMFWYRQQPGQSLTLIATANQGSEATYESGFVIDKFPISRPNLTFSTLTVSNMSPEDSSIYLCSIRGADSLGTEAFFGQGTRLTVV.

The chain joins TRBV27 to TRBJ1-1, with D unresolved. Trimming shortened V by 7 bases and J by 0 bases, and 9 bases separated the two germline ends. The CDR3 is 13 amino acids. Germline V lookup: CDR1 MNHEY, CDR2 SMNVEV (reference sequence). CDR3 bases: TGTGCCAGCAAGGGTTGGATGAACACTGAAGCTTTCTTT. This sequence encodes CASKGWMNTEAFF.

The chain links TRBV30 to TRBJ2-1; D is possibly TRBD1 (7 bases). The CDR3 loop spans 15 amino acids. Germline CDR1 is GTSNPN and CDR2 is SVGIG (reference sequence). V lost 4 bases, J lost 3 bases, and 16 bases lay in between. CDR3 sequence (DNA): TGTGCCTGGACCGTAGGGCAGGGGGGCTACAATGAGCAGTTCTTC. Residues: CAWTVGQGGYNEQFF.

The J gene is TRBJ2-5, the V gene TRBV29-1, with 11 positions matching TRBD1. V shed 3 bases, J shed 3 bases, and the junction held 3 bases outside the gene matches. CDR3 length: 14 amino acids. The germline V gene encodes CDR1 SQVTM and CDR2 ANQGSEA. CDR3 coding DNA: TGCAGCGTTGAGGGACAGGGGGAAAAAGAGACCCAGTACTTC. Protein: CSVEGQGEKETQYF.

The chain carries TRBV9 and TRBJ2-1; 10 nucleotides align to TRBD2. Trimming removed 4 bases from V and 8 bases from J; junction bases left unmatched: 9. This CDR3 spans 15 amino acids. CDR1 and CDR2 (germline): SGDLS, YYNGEE. The CDR3 nucleotides are TGTGCCAGCAGCCTAGGACTAGCGGTTATCGATGAGCAGTTCTTC. Encoded protein: CASSLGLAVIDEQFF.

The genes are TRBV5-1 and TRBJ2-1; no clear D. Germline CDR1 reads SGHRS; CDR2 reads YFSETQ. The CDR3 contains 14 residues. Trimming shortened V by 2 bases and J by 8 bases, and 14 bases separated the two germline ends. The CDR3: CASSFNHVADEQFF. The CDR3 DNA sequence: TGCGCCAGCAGCTTTAATCATGTCGCAGATGAGCAGTTCTTC. Combining the CDR3 with reference TRBV5-1 and TRBJ2-1 gives the whole variable domain KAGVTQTPRYLIKTRGQQVTLSCSPISGHRSVSWYQQTPGQGLQFLFEYFSETQRNKGNFPGRFSGRQFSNSRSEMNVSTLELGDSALYLCASSFNHVADEQFFGPGTRLTVL.

V is TRBV15 and J is TRBJ2-2, with D tentatively TRBD2 (5 bases). Germline CDR1 LNHNV, CDR2 YYDKDF (reference sequence). Trimming removed 0 bases at V and 6 bases at J, with 8 bases between. The CDR3 covers 14 residues. In nucleotides, the CDR3 is TGTGCCACCAGCAGAGACAGAGGGTCCGGGGAGCTGTTTTTT. Residues: CATSRDRGSGELFF.

The chain has TRBV9 and TRBJ1-1; maybe TRBD1 (6 bases). This CDR3 has 13 amino acids. Trimming removed 3 bases from V and 6 bases from J, with 12 bases in between. Germline loops: CDR1 SGDLS, CDR2 YYNGEE. This chain's CDR3 is CASSAERQAEAFF. DNA for the CDR3: TGTGCCAGCAGCGCAGAAAGACAGGCTGAAGCTTTCTTT.

The CDR3 is CASRVRDRAENEQFF. CDR3 bases: TGTGCCAGCAGGGTCCGGGACAGGGCGGAGAATGAGCAGTTCTTC. This rearrangement joins TRBV12-3 or TRBV12-4 to TRBJ2-1; 9 bases match TRBD1. V lost 6 bases to trimming and J lost 7 bases; unmatched junction nucleotides: 10. There are 15 residues in the CDR3.

J is TRBJ2-1 and V is TRBV29-1, with TRBD1 matching over 9 bases. In germline, CDR1 is SQVTM, CDR2 ANQGSEA. V was clipped by 5 bases and J by 15 bases; unmatched bases: 8. CDR3 length: 11 residues. CDR3 region: CSVYTGGVRFF. The CDR3 nucleotides read TGCAGCGTTTATACAGGGGGCGTCAGGTTCTTC.

The chain recombines TRBV5-8 with TRBJ1-1; TRBD1 is a possible D gene (6 bases). The V and J ends lost 8 bases and 8 bases respectively, with 10 bases between them. In germline, CDR1 is SGHTS, CDR2 YDEGEE. The CDR3 consists of 10 residues. The DNA for the CDR3 is TGTGCCAGGCCGGGACAAGAAGCTTTCTTT. It encodes CARPGQEAFF.

This sequence joins TRBV29-1 and TRBJ1-2, with D possibly matching TRBD1 (6 bases). This CDR3 has 11 amino acids. The V and J ends lost 7 bases and 8 bases respectively, with 14 bases between them. Germline CDR1 SQVTM, CDR2 ANQGSEA. CDR3: CSADLRGGYTF. CDR3 in DNA: TGCAGCGCGGACCTCAGGGGCGGCTACACCTTC. The variable domain in full, completed from reference TRBV29-1 and TRBJ1-2, reads SAVISQKPSRDICQRGTSLTIQCQVDSQVTMMFWYRQQPGQSLTLIATANQGSEATYESGFVIDKFPISRPNLTFSTLTVSNMSPEDSSIYLCSADLRGGYTFGSGTRLTVV.

This clonotype was counted once. The chain recombines TRBV7-9 with TRBJ2-1; D may be TRBD2 (7 bases). In germline, CDR1 is SEHNR, CDR2 FQNEAQ (reference sequence). Trimming stripped 5 bases from V and 1 base from J, with 15 bases between. CDR3 length: 16 residues. CDR3 in amino acids: CASSPRAGASYNEQFF. CDR3 in DNA: TGTGCCAGCAGCCCTAGGGCGGGGGCTTCCTACAATGAGCAGTTCTTC.

This chain connects TRBV12-5 to TRBJ2-7; the D gene could be TRBD1 or TRBD2 (6 bases each). Trimming stripped 3 bases from V and 5 bases from J, with 17 bases between. Germline V CDR1 and CDR2: LGHNT, FRNRAP. The CDR3 runs 15 residues. The CDR3 DNA sequence: TGTGCTAGTGGTTTCCCCGGGGGCAAGGGGGACGAGCAGTACTTC. This codes for CASGFPGGKGDEQYF.

V is TRBV5-1 and J is TRBJ1-1; possibly TRBD1 for D (5 bases). Trimming shortened V by 4 bases and J by 1 base, and 14 bases separated the two germline ends. The CDR3 runs 15 residues. From germline, CDR1 is SGHRS and CDR2 YFSETQ. CDR3 coding DNA: TGCGCCAGCAGCCTACAGGAGCCTGGGAACACTGAAGCTTTCTTT. Protein: CASSLQEPGNTEAFF.

This chain uses TRBV20-1 with TRBJ2-1; D gene unclear. Germline values: CDR1 DFQATT, CDR2 SNEGSKA (reference sequence). The CDR3 sequence is 13 residues long. The germline V and J ends were trimmed by 0 bases and 6 bases, with 9 bases remaining between them. The CDR3 DNA reads TGCAGTGCTAGAGATTGGGCCGGCAATGAGCAGTTCTTC. It translates to CSARDWAGNEQFF.

This chain links TRBV13 with TRBJ2-4; 7 bases fit TRBD2. The CDR3 loop spans 17 amino acids. The germline CDR1 and CDR2 sequences are PRHDT and FYEKMQ (reference sequence). With 5 bases clipped from V and 2 bases from J, the junction kept 12 bases outside the gene matches. The CDR3 coding sequence is TGTGCCAGCAGCCGGGCCCCAACTAGCGTCACCAAAAACATTCAGTACTTC. Its translation is CASSRAPTSVTKNIQYF.

The chain carries TRBV30 and TRBJ1-4; D uncertain. Germline CDR1 is GTSNPN and CDR2 is SVGIG (reference sequence). This CDR3 is 14 amino acids long. V was trimmed by 3 bases and J by 7 bases, leaving 15 bases between them. This chain's CDR3 is CAWRGPGLGEKLFF. In DNA form, the CDR3 reads TGTGCCTGGAGGGGTCCGGGGTTAGGTGAAAAACTGTTTTTT.

J is TRBJ1-2 and V is TRBV12-3 or TRBV12-4, with D unresolved. The CDR3 consists of 13 residues. V was trimmed by 7 bases and J by 8 bases, leaving 17 bases between them. The CDR3 reads CASTPDIAEGYTF. The CDR3 nucleotides are TGTGCCAGCACTCCCGACATAGCGGAAGGCTACACCTTC.

This clonotype appeared a single time. The chain carries TRBV29-1 and TRBJ1-5; D perhaps matches TRBD1 (5 bases). CDR1 is SQVTM and CDR2 is ANQGSEA in the germline V gene. The CDR3 has 13 residues. The V and J ends lost 3 bases and 6 bases respectively, with 12 bases between them. The CDR3, as DNA: TGCAGCGTTGAGGAAGGGGTGGGTCAGCCCCAGCATTTT. As protein: CSVEEGVGQPQHF.